Below are 17 T cell receptor beta chains sequenced from a single sample in a study of blood T cell repertoires in COVID-19. Measured with immunoSEQ multiplex PCR; TCRdb has only the in-frame clones, and not every one. The sample lists some 22,000 clones, 88% occurring once. Sequences were obtained from peripheral blood. All receptors come from a man aged 65 to 79 in a cohort sampled during active COVID-19.

The chain links TRBV28 to TRBJ2-3; D might be TRBD1 (5 bases). Per the germline V gene, CDR1 is MDHEN and CDR2 is SYDVKM. Trimming left V 5 bases short and J 2 bases short, with 8 bases between. This CDR3 comprises 13 residues. CDR3: CASSETVTDTQYF. The CDR3, as DNA: TGTGCCAGCAGTGAGACAGTCACAGATACGCAGTATTTT.

The chain carries TRBV6-6 and TRBJ1-2, with TRBD1 matching over 8 bases. The germline V gene encodes CDR1 MNHNY and CDR2 SVGAGI (reference sequence). The CDR3 length is 13 residues. Unmatched junction bases numbered 3, after V lost 6 bases and J lost 3 bases. The CDR3 DNA reads TGTGCCAGCAGCCAGGACAGGGACTATGGCTACACCTTC. This gives the protein CASSQDRDYGYTF.

The chain carries TRBV15 and TRBJ2-7, with 9 nucleotides matching TRBD1. The CDR3 covers 16 residues. Germline CDR1 LNHNV, CDR2 YYDKDF (reference sequence). Trimming removed 6 bases from V and 0 bases from J; junction bases left unmatched: 9. CDR3: CATSRPGTGTSYEQYF. The CDR3 DNA reads TGTGCCACCAGTCGTCCCGGGACAGGGACCTCCTACGAGCAGTACTTC.

This sequence joins TRBV7-2 and TRBJ2-7, with 8 bases lining up with TRBD1. The ends lost 4 bases at V and 4 bases at J; junction bases unmatched: 6. The CDR3 is 14 residues long. Per the germline V gene, CDR1 is SGHTA and CDR2 is FQGNSA. CDR3 protein: CASSSRTGWYEQYF. CDR3 bases: TGTGCCAGCAGCTCCCGGACAGGGTGGTACGAGCAGTACTTC.

The gene calls are TRBV5-1 and TRBJ2-6, with D possibly TRBD2 on 7 matching bases. CDR1 SGHRS and CDR2 YFSETQ come from the germline V gene. Trimming shortened V by 1 base and J by 3 bases, and 20 bases separated the two germline ends. The CDR3 totals 19 residues. The CDR3 sequence: CASSLPTLGGAGGANVLTF. The CDR3 coding sequence is TGCGCCAGCAGCTTGCCCACCCTGGGGGGGGCCGGTGGGGCCAACGTCCTGACTTTC.

The chain recombines TRBV7-2 with TRBJ2-5, with 9 bases that match TRBD2. This CDR3 region has 15 residues. Trimming cost V 2 bases and J 3 bases; bases outside gene matches: 4. CDR1 is SGHTA, CDR2 FQGNSA, per germline. CDR3 nucleotides: TGTGCCAGCAGCTTATCTTCTAGCGGGAAAGAGACCCAGTACTTC. Its protein is CASSLSSSGKETQYF.

This clone is a singleton in its sample. The V call is TRBV10-2, the J call TRBJ2-6, with no clear D. Germline V lookup: CDR1 WSHSY, CDR2 SAAADI. Deletions cut 3 bases from V and 0 bases from J, with 3 bases between. The CDR3 extends over 14 amino acids. CDR3 in DNA: TGCGCCAGCAGTGACAACTCTGGGGCCAACGTCCTGACTTTC. Amino acid sequence: CASSDNSGANVLTF.

V is TRBV21-1 and J is TRBJ1-5; the table's TRBD1 call for D was not verified on the DNA. TRBV21-1 is annotated as a pseudogene. This CDR3 has 15 residues. The DNA for the CDR3 is TGTGCCAGCAGCGTTACCCCAGCCAGGCATCAGCCCCAGCATTTT. This codes for CASSVTPARHQPQHF.

This chain links TRBV7-3 with TRBJ1-6, with TRBD1 matching 7 bases. The CDR3 runs to 15 residues. Trimming at V came to 3 bases and at J to 5 bases, leaving 4 bases not matched to a gene. The germline V gene has CDR1 SGHTA and CDR2 FQGTGA. CDR3 nucleotide sequence: TGTGCCAGCAGCTTCGGACAGGCTAATAATTCACCCCTCCACTTT. Amino acids: CASSFGQANNSPLHF.

This chain joins TRBV7-9 and TRBJ2-7; D possibly corresponds to TRBD1 (6 bases). Germline V gene lookup returns CDR1 SEHNR and CDR2 FQNEAQ (reference sequence). This CDR3 comprises 16 residues. Trimming left V 5 bases short and J 5 bases short, with 22 bases between. The CDR3 here is CASSPNPRGRGHEQYF. DNA for the CDR3: TGTGCCAGCAGCCCCAACCCCAGGGGAAGGGGCCACGAGCAGTACTTC.

The genes are TRBV5-1 and TRBJ2-5, with 13 bases that match TRBD2. Losses at the gene ends were 4 bases for V and 1 base for J; bases not matched to a gene: 7. The CDR3 totals 17 residues. CDR1 SGHRS and CDR2 YFSETQ come from the germline V gene. The CDR3 nucleotides read TGCGCCAGCAGCCTACCGGGACTAGCGGGAACCCAAGAGACCCAGTACTTC. Translated: CASSLPGLAGTQETQYF.

Here the CDR3 reads CASSSRTANNTEAFF. The CDR3 DNA sequence: TGCGCCAGCAGCTCTCGGACAGCTAATAACACTGAAGCTTTCTTT. The chain carries TRBV5-1 and TRBJ1-1; D may be TRBD1 (6 bases). CDR3 size: 15 residues. Germline V gives CDR1 SGHRS, CDR2 YFSETQ. V lost 3 bases and J lost 2, with 14 bases in between.

As DNA, the CDR3 is TGTGCCAGCAGCTTCCGGGACAGGGGTAACTACGAGCAGTACTTC. It specifies CASSFRDRGNYEQYF. The J gene is TRBJ2-7, the V gene TRBV5-6, with 10 bases lining up with TRBD1. CDR3 length: 15 residues. The germline gives CDR1 SGHDT, CDR2 YYEEEE. J was trimmed by 3 bases and V by 2 bases; bases with no gene match: 5.

The chain employs TRBV7-3 and TRBJ2-2, with 14 bases aligning to TRBD2. The CDR3 is made up of 18 amino acids. The germline gives CDR1 SGHTA, CDR2 FQGTGA. The V segment lost 2 bases and the J segment 0 bases; nucleotides outside the gene matches: 2. The CDR3 DNA reads TGTGCCAGCAGCTTAGGGGGACTAGCGGGGGCGAACACCGGGGAGCTGTTTTTT. Its protein is CASSLGGLAGANTGELFF.

The chain uses TRBV19 and TRBJ2-1; 14 bases are a match to TRBD2. This CDR3 is built from 20 residues. From germline, CDR1 is LNHDA and CDR2 SQIVND (reference sequence). V trimming: 4 bases; J trimming: 1 base; junction bases outside the gene matches: 12. The CDR3 DNA is TGTGCCAGTAGTAAGGGGACTAGCGGGAGAGTGGGGGGTTCCTACAATGAGCAGTTCTTC. Protein: CASSKGTSGRVGGSYNEQFF.

The chain is built from TRBV19 and TRBJ1-2; D unclear. CDR3 length: 14 amino acids. Germline CDR1 LNHDA, CDR2 SQIVND (reference sequence). V was cut by 1 base and J by 3 bases, with 9 bases left in between. The CDR3 reads CASSIGRSYYGYTF. The CDR3 region has the DNA TGTGCCAGTAGTATAGGAAGGAGTTACTATGGCTACACCTTC.

The chain joins TRBV5-4 to TRBJ2-7; 7 positions match TRBD1. The CDR3 is 14 residues long. The trim removed 5 bases at V and 6 bases at J, leaving 11 bases unmatched. CDR1 and CDR2 from the germline V gene are SGHNT and YYREEE (reference sequence). The CDR3 loop is CASSRSQGSGEQYF. DNA of the CDR3: TGTGCCAGCAGTCGGTCACAGGGGTCCGGCGAGCAGTACTTC.